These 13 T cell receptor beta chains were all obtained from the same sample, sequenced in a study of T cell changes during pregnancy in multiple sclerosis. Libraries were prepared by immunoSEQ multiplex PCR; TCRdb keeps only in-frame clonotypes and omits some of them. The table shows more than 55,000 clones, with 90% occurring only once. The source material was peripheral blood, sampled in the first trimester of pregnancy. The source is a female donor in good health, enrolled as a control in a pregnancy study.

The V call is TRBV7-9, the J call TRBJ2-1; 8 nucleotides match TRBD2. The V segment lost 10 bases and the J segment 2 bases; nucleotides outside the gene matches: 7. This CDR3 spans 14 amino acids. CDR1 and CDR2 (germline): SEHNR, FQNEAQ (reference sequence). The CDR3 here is CATKTGGAYNEQFF. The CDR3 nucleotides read TGTGCCACCAAAACGGGGGGGGCCTACAATGAGCAGTTCTTC.

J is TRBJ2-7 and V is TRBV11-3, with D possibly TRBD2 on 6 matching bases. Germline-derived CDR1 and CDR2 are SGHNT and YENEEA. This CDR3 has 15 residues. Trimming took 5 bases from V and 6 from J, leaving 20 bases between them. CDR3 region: CASSRTPGTSREQYF. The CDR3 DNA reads TGTGCCAGCAGCCGTACCCCCGGGACTTCCCGCGAGCAGTACTTC.

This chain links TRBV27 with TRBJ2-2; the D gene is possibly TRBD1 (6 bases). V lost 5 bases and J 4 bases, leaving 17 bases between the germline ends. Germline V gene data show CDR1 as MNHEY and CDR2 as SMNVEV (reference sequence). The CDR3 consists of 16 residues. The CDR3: CASSHSRGWGTGELFF. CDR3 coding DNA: TGTGCCAGCAGTCATTCTAGGGGGTGGGGCACCGGGGAGCTGTTTTTT.

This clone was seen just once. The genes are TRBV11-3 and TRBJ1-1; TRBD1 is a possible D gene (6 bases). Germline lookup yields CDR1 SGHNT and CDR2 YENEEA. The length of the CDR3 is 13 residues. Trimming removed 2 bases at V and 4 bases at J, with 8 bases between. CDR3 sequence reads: CASSLLGGTEAFF. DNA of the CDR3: TGTGCCAGCAGCTTACTAGGGGGCACTGAAGCTTTCTTT.

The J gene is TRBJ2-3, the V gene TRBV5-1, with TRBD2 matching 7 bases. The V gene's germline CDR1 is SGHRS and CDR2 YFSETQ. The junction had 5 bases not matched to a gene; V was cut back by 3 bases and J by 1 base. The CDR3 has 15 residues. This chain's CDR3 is CASSSGLGGTDTQYF. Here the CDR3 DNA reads TGCGCCAGCAGCTCCGGACTAGGAGGCACAGATACGCAGTATTTT.

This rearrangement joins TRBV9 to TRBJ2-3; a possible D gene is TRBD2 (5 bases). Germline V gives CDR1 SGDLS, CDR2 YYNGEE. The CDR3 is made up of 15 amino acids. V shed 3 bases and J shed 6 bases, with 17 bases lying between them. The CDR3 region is CASSAYPGEGDTQYF. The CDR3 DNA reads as TGTGCCAGCAGCGCCTACCCGGGTGAGGGTGATACGCAGTATTTT.

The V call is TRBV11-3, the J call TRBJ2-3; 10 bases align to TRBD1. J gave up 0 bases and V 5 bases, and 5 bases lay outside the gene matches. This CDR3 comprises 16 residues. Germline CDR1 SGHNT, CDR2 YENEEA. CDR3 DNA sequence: TGTGCCAGCAGCCCCCGACAGGGGGCTAGCACAGATACGCAGTATTTT. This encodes CASSPRQGASTDTQYF.

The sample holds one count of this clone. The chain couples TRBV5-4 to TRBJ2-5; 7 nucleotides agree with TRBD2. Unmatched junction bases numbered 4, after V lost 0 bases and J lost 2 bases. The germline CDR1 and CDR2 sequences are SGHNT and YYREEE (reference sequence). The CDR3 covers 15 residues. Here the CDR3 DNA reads TGTGCCAGCAGCTTGGATCCTAGCGGACAAGAGACCCAGTACTTC. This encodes CASSLDPSGQETQYF.

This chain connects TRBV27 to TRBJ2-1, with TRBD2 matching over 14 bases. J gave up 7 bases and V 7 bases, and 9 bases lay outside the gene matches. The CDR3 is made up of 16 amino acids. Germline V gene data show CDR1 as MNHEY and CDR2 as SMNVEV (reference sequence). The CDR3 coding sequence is TGTGCCAGCACCAGACCCGGGACTAGCGGGAGAAATGAGCAGTTCTTC. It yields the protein CASTRPGTSGRNEQFF.

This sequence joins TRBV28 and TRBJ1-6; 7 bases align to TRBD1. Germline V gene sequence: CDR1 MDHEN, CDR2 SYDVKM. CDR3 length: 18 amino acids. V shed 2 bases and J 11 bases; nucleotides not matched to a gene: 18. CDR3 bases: TGTGCCAGCAGTTTAAAAGGACAGGTTTACCTCGGACAAGCACCCCTCCACTTT. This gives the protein CASSLKGQVYLGQAPLHF.

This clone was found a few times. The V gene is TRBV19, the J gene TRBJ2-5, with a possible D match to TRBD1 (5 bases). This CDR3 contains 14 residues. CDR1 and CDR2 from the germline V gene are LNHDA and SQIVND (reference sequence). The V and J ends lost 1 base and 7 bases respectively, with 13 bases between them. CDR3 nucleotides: TGTGCCAGTAGTATAGTCCAGGGCTTGGGGACCCAGTACTTC. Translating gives CASSIVQGLGTQYF.

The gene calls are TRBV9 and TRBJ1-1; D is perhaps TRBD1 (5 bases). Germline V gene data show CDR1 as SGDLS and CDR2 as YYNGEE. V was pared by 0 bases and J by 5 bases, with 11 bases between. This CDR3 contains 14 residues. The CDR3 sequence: CASSVDRLRTEAFF. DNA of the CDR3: TGTGCCAGCAGCGTAGACAGGCTCCGAACTGAAGCTTTCTTT.

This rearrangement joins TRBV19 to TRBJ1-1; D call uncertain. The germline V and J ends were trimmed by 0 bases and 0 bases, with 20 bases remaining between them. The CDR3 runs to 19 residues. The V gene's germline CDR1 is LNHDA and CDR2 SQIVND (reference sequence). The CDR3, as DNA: TGTGCCAGTAGTATAGATAGTTGGGCTCTTCTGGCCATGAACACTGAAGCTTTCTTT. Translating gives CASSIDSWALLAMNTEAFF. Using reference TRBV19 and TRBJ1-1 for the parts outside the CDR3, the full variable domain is DGGITQSPKYLFRKEGQNVTLSCEQNLNHDAMYWYRQDPGQGLRLIYYSQIVNDFQKGDIAEGYSVSREKKESFPLTVTSAQKNPTAFYLCASSIDSWALLAMNTEAFFGQGTRLTVV.